Shown below are 10 T cell receptor beta chains from a single sample sequenced in a study of blood T cell repertoires in COVID-19. Libraries were prepared by immunoSEQ multiplex PCR; TCRdb keeps only in-frame clonotypes and omits some of them. The repertoire holds 360,000 or so clones, with roughly 89% as singletons. The source material was PBMCs or T cells enriched from blood (not recorded which). These receptors originate from a woman between 25 and 40 years old who had recovered from COVID-19.

J is TRBJ1-2 and V is TRBV6-2 or TRBV6-3; 7 nucleotides align to TRBD1. CDR3 length: 15 residues. Trimming at V came to 4 bases and at J to 3 bases, leaving 8 bases not matched to a gene. Germline CDR1 is MNHEY and CDR2 is SVGEGT. The CDR3 is CASSFRDSSYYGYTF. The CDR3 DNA reads as TGTGCCAGCAGTTTCCGGGACAGTTCATACTATGGCTACACCTTC.

This clone was picked up one time. The chain recombines TRBV4-1 with TRBJ2-3; D is possibly TRBD2 (6 bases). The germline CDR1 and CDR2 sequences are MGHRA and YSYEKL. Trimming left V 0 bases short and J 0 bases short, with 10 bases between. There are 16 residues in the CDR3. DNA for the CDR3: TGCGCCAGCAGCCAAGATCTAGCGTTAAGCACAGATACGCAGTATTTT. Its translation is CASSQDLALSTDTQYF.

The V and J genes are TRBV29-1 and TRBJ2-7; TRBD2 agrees at 10 bases. The length of the CDR3 is 13 residues. V trimming: 7 bases; J trimming: 2 bases; junction bases outside the gene matches: 5. Germline CDR1 and CDR2: SQVTM and ANQGSEA. The CDR3: CSGLAGATYEQYF. The CDR3, as DNA: TGCAGCGGCCTAGCGGGGGCCACCTACGAGCAGTACTTC.

The chain is built from TRBV4-2 and TRBJ2-1; 7 nucleotides agree with TRBD2. The germline CDR1 and CDR2 sequences are LGHNA and YNFKEQ. The CDR3 sequence is 16 residues long. V dropped 4 bases and J dropped 2; count of bases not matched to a gene: 8. CDR3 protein: CASSLTSGEPYNEQFF. CDR3 DNA sequence: TGTGCCAGCAGCCTTACAAGCGGGGAACCCTACAATGAGCAGTTCTTC.

This clone was seen a single time. The chain couples TRBV7-9 to TRBJ1-4; tentatively, D is TRBD1 (5 bases). Germline V gene lookup returns CDR1 SEHNR and CDR2 FQNEAQ (reference sequence). The CDR3 extends over 17 amino acids. Trimming shortened V by 4 bases and J by 0 bases, and 15 bases separated the two germline ends. CDR3 in amino acids: CASSSPPGGATNEKLFF. In DNA form, the CDR3 reads TGTGCCAGCAGCTCCCCTCCGGGGGGGGCAACTAATGAAAAACTGTTTTTT.

The J gene is TRBJ2-7, the V gene TRBV3-1 (or the pseudogene TRBV3-2), with D maybe TRBD1 (5 bases). Germline assignment: CDR1 LGHDT and CDR2 YNNKEL (reference sequence). CDR3 size: 15 residues. V was pared by 0 bases and J by 2 bases, with 11 bases between. The CDR3 region is CASSQDGARTYEQYF. The CDR3 bases are TGTGCCAGCAGCCAAGATGGGGCAAGAACCTACGAGCAGTACTTC.

The chain is built from TRBV7-2 and TRBJ1-2, with D tentatively TRBD1 (6 bases). This CDR3 spans 15 amino acids. Germline CDR1 and CDR2: SGHTA and FQGNSA. Trimming removed 5 bases at V and 4 bases at J, with 17 bases between. CDR3 DNA sequence: TGTGCCAGCAGCCATGACAGGTCCTCCCTCTATGGCTACACCTTC. This translates into CASSHDRSSLYGYTF. Full variable domain (outside the CDR3, taken from reference TRBV7-2 and TRBJ1-2): GAGVSQSPSNKVTEKGKDVELRCDPISGHTALYWYRQSLGQGLEFLIYFQGNSAPDKSGLPSDRFSAERTGGSVSTLTIQRTQQEDSAVYLCASSHDRSSLYGYTFGSGTRLTVV.

Concerning this clone itself: Other DNA sequences from this sample encode an identical CDR3 as well. The chain employs TRBV6-5 and TRBJ1-2; a weak D match, TRBD1 (6 bases). CDR1 and CDR2 (germline): MNHEY, SVGAGI. The CDR3 totals 14 residues. Trimming cost V 0 bases and J 7 bases, with 12 bases left between them. The CDR3 here is CASSYSGGASGYTF. The CDR3 DNA is TGTGCCAGCAGTTACTCGGGGGGGGCGAGTGGCTACACCTTC.

V and J are TRBV9 and TRBJ1-1; 9 nucleotides match TRBD1. Per germline, CDR1 SGDLS and CDR2 YYNGEE. J gave up 7 bases and V 4 bases, and 8 bases lay outside the gene matches. The CDR3 consists of 14 residues. CDR3 coding DNA: TGTGCCAGCAGCCAAACAGGGGGCTCTAGTGAAGCTTTCTTT. It translates to CASSQTGGSSEAFF.

The chain links TRBV7-2 to TRBJ2-1; maybe TRBD2 (6 bases). V was shortened by 0 bases and J by 4 bases, with 13 bases between the two germline ends. The CDR3 loop spans 16 amino acids. Germline V gives CDR1 SGHTA, CDR2 FQGNSA. The CDR3 DNA follows: TGTGCCAGCAGCTTAGCGCCGGGTGGAGGGTACAATGAGCAGTTCTTC. It is translated as CASSLAPGGGYNEQFF.